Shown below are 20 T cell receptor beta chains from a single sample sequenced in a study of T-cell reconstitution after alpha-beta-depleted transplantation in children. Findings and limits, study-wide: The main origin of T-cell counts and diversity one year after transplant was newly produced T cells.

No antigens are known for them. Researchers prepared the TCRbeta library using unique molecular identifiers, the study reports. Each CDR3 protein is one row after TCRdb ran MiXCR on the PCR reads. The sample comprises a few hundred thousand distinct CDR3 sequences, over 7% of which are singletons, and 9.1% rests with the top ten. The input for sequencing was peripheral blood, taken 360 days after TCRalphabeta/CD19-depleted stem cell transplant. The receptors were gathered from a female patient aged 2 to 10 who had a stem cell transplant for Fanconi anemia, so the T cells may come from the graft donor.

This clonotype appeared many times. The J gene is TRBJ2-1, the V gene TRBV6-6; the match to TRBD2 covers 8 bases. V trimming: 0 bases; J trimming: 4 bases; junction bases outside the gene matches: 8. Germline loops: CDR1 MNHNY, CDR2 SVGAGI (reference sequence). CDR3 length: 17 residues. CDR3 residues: CASSYSPTSVGYNEQFF. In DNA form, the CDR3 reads TGTGCCAGCAGTTACTCCCCGACTAGCGTAGGATACAATGAGCAGTTCTTC.

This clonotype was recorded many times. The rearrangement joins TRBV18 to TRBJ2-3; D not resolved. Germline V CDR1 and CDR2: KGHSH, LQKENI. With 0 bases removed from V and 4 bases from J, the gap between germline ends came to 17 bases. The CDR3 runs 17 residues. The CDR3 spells CASSPPASIDAADTQYF. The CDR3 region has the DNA TGTGCCAGCTCACCACCGGCCTCAATAGATGCTGCAGATACGCAGTATTTT.

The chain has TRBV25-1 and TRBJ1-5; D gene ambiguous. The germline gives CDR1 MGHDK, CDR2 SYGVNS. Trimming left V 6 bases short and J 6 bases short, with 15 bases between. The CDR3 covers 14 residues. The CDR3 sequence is CASSPRPISQPQHF. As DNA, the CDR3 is TGTGCCAGCAGCCCCAGGCCAATATCTCAGCCCCAGCATTTT.

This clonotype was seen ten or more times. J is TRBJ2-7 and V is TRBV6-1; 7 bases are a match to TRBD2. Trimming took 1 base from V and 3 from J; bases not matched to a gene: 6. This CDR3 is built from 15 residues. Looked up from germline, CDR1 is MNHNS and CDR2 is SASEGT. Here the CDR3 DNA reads TGTGCCAGCAGTGAAGGGGGGGGAGCCTTCTACGAGCAGTACTTC. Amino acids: CASSEGGGAFYEQYF.

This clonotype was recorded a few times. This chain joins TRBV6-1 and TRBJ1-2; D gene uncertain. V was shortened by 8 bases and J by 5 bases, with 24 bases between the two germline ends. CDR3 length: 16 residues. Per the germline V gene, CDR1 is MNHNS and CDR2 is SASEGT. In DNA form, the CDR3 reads TGTGCCAGCGGGTGGACCGAAGGAACCCGGAGGTATGGCTACACCTTC. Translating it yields CASGWTEGTRRYGYTF.

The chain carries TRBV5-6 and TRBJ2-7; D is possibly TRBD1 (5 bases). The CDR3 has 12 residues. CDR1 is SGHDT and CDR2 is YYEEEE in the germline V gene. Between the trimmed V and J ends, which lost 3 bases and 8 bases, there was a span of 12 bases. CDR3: CASSSQGAKQYF. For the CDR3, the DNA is TGTGCCAGCAGCTCCCAGGGTGCCAAGCAGTACTTC.

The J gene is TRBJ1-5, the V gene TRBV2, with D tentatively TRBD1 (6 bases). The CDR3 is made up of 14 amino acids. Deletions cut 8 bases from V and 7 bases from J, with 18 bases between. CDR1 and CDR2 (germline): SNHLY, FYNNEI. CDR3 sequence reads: CASVSPGGGQPQHF. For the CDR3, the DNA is TGTGCCAGCGTATCCCCGGGGGGGGGCCAGCCCCAGCATTTT.

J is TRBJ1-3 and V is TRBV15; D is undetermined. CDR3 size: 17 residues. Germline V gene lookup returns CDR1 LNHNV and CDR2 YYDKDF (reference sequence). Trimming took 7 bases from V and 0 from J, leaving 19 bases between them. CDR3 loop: CATMAHGGYYSGNTIYF. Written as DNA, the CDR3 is TGTGCCACCATGGCCCATGGAGGATATTACTCTGGAAACACCATATATTTT.

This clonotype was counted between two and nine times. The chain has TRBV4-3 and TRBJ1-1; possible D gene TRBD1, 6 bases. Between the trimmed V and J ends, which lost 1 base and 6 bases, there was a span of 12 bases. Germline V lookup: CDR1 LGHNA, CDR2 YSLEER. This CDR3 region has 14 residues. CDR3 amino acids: CASSQAIQGAEAFF. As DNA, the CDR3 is TGCGCCAGCAGCCAAGCGATACAGGGTGCTGAAGCTTTCTTT.

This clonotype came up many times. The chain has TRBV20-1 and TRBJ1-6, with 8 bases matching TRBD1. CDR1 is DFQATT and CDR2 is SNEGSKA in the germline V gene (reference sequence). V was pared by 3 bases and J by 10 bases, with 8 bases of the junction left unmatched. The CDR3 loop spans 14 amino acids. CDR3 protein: CSARDRELRSPLHF. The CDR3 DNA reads TGCAGTGCTAGGGACAGGGAACTTCGATCACCCCTCCACTTT.

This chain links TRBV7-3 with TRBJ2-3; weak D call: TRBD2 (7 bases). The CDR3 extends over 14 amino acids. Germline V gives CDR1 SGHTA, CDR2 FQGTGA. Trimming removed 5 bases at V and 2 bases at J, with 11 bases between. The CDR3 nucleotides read TGTGCCAGCAGCCGGGGGGCCCCCACAGATACGCAGTATTTT. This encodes CASSRGAPTDTQYF.

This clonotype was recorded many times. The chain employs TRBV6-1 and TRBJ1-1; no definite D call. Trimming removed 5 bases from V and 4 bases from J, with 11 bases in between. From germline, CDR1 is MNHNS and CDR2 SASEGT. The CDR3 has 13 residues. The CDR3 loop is CASSNGRATEAFF. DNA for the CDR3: TGTGCCAGCAGTAATGGGAGGGCCACTGAAGCTTTCTTT.

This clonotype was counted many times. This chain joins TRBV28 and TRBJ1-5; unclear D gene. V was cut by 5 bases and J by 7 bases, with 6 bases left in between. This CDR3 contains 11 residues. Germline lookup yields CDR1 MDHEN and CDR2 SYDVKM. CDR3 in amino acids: CASSGIQPQHF. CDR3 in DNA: TGTGCCAGCAGTGGAATCCAGCCCCAGCATTTT.

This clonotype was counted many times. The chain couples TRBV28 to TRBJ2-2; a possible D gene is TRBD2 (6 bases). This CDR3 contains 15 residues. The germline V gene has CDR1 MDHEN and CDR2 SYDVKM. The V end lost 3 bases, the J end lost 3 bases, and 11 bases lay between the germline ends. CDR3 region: CASSFGGEDTGELFF. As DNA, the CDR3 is TGTGCCAGCAGTTTCGGGGGTGAGGACACCGGGGAGCTGTTTTTT.

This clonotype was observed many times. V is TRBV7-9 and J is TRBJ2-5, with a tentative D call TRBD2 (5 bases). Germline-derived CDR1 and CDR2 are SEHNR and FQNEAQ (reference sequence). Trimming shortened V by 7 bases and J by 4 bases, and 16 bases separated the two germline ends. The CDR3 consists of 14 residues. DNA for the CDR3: TGTGCCAGCACCACTAGAGCGGAGGTAGAGACCCAGTACTTC. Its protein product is CASTTRAEVETQYF.

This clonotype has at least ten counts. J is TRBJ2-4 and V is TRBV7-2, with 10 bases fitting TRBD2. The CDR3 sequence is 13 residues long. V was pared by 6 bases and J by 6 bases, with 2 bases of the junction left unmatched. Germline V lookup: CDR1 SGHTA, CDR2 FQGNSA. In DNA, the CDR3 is TGTGCCAGCAGTTCTAGCGGGGGAAACATTCAGTACTTC. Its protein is CASSSSGGNIQYF.

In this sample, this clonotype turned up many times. The DNA of the CDR3 is TGCAGTGCTAGAGTCCAGGACAGGGCAAACACCGGGGAGCTGTTTTTT. Protein: CSARVQDRANTGELFF. This chain connects TRBV20-1 to TRBJ2-2, with 8 positions matching TRBD1. Germline V gene data show CDR1 as DFQATT and CDR2 as SNEGSKA (reference sequence). V was pared by 1 base and J by 2 bases, with 6 bases of the junction left unmatched. This CDR3 is 16 amino acids long.

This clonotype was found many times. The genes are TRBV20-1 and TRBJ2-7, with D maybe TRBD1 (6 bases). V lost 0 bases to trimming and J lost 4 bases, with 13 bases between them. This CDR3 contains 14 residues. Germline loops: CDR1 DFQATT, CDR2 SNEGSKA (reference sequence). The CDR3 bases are TGCAGTGCTAGAGATCCGGGACAAGGGTACGAGCAGTACTTC. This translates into CSARDPGQGYEQYF.

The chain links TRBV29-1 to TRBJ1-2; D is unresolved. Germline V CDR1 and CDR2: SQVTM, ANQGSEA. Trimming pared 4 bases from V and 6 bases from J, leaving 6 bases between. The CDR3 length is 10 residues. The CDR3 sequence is CSVGSDGYTF. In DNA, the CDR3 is TGCAGCGTTGGGTCGGATGGCTACACCTTC.

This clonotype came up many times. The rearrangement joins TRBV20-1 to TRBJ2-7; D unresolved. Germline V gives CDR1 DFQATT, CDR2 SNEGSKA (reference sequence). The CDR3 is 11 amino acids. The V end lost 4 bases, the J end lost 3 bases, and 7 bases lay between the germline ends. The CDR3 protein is CSATTVYEQYF. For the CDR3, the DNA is TGCAGTGCTACTACGGTCTACGAGCAGTACTTC.